This T cell receptor (beta chain) derives from a study of blood T cells in healthy people across ages. This clonotype was counted between two and nine times. The V and J ends lost 8 bases and 5 bases respectively, with 9 bases between them. The CDR3 has 11 amino acids. Sample-barcoded 5' priming and a J-beta primer mix drove a second PCR of 7 to 11 cycles. TCRdb reprocessed the 5' RACE reads via MiXCR and lists one record per CDR3 protein. The data show just over 800,000 distinct CDR3 sequences, roughly 60% seen once. The clonotype was recovered from a man aged 30-40 years in good health. The V gene is TRBV12-3 or TRBV12-4, the J gene TRBJ2-5; D is possibly TRBD1 (6 bases). Sample: blood. The CDR3 sequence: CASGTGETQYF. The CDR3 DNA sequence: TGTGCCAGCGGCACAGGGGAGACCCAGTACTTC.